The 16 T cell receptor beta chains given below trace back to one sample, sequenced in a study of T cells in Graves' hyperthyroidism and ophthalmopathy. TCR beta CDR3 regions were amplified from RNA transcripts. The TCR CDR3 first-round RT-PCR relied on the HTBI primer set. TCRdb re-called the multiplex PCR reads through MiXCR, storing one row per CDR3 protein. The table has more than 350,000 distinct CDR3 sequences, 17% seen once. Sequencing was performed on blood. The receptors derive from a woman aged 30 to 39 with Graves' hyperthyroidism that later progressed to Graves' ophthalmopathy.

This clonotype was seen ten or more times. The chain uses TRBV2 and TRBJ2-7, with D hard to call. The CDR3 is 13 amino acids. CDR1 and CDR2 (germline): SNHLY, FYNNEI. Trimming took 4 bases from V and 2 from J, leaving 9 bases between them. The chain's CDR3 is CASSVATPYEQYF. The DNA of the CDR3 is TGTGCCAGCAGTGTCGCGACACCCTACGAGCAGTACTTC. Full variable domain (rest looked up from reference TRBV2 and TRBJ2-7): EPEVTQTPSHQVTQMGQEVILRCVPISNHLYFYWYRQILGQKVEFLVSFYNNEISEKSEIFDDQFSVERPDGSNFTLKIRSTKLEDSAMYFCASSVATPYEQYFGPGTRLTVT.

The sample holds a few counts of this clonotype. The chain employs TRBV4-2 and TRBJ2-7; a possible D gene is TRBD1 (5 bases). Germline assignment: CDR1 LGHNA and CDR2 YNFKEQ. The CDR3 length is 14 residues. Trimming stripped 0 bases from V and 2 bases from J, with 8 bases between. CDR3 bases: TGTGCCAGCAGCCAAGACGCAGGGCCCTACGAGCAGTACTTC. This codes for CASSQDAGPYEQYF.

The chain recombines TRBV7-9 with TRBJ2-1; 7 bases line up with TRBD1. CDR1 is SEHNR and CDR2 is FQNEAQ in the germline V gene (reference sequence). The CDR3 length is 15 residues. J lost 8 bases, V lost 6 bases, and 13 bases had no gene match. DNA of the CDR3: TGTGCCAGCAGTCCGCCGACAGGGTTGACCGATGAGCAGTTCTTC. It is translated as CASSPPTGLTDEQFF. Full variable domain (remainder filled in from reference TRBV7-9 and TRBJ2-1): DTGVSQNPRHKITKRGQNVTFRCDPISEHNRLYWYRQTLGQGPEFLTYFQNEAQLEKSRLLSDRFSAERPKGSFSTLEIQRTEQGDSAMYLCASSPPTGLTDEQFFGPGTRLTVL.

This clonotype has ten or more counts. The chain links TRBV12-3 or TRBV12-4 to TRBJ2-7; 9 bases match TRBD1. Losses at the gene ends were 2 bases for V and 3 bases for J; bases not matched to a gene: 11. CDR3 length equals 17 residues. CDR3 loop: CASSLRLGDRALYEQYF. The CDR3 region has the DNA TGTGCCAGCAGTTTAAGGTTGGGGGACAGGGCCCTCTACGAGCAGTACTTC.

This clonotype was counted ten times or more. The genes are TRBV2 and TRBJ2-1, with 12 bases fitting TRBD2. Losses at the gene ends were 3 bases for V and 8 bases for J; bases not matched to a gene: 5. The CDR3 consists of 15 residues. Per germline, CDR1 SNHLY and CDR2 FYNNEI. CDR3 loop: CASSDSSGGAHEQFF. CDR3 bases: TGTGCCAGCAGTGATTCTAGCGGGGGGGCCCATGAGCAGTTCTTC.

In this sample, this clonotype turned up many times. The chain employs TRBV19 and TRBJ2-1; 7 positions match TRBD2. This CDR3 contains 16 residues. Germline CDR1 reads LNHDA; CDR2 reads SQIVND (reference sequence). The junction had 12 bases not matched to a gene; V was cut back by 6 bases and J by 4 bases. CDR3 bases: TGTGCCAGTAGCTTAAACCGGGACTACCCATACAATGAGCAGTTCTTC. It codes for CASSLNRDYPYNEQFF.

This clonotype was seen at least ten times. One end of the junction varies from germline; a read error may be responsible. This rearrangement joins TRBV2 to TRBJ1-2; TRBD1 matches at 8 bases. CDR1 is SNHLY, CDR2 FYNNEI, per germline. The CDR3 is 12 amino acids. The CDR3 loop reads CASGDDRGGYTF. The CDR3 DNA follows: TGTGCCAGCGGTGACGACAGGGGAGGCTACACCTTC.

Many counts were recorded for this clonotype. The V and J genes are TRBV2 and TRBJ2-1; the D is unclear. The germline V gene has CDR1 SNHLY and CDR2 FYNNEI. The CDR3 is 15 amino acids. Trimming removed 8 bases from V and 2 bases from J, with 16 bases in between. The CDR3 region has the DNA TGTGCCAGCGTAACCCGTGGCCCCCCCTACAATGAGCAGTTCTTC. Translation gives CASVTRGPPYNEQFF. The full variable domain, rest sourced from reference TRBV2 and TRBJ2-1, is EPEVTQTPSHQVTQMGQEVILRCVPISNHLYFYWYRQILGQKVEFLVSFYNNEISEKSEIFDDQFSVERPDGSNFTLKIRSTKLEDSAMYFCASVTRGPPYNEQFFGPGTRLTVL.

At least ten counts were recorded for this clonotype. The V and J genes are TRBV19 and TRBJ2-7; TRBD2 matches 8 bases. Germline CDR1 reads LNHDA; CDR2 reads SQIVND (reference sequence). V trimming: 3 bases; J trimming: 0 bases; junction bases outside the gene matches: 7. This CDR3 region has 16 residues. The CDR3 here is CASSMAGGDGSYEQYF. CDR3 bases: TGTGCCAGTAGTATGGCGGGGGGAGACGGCTCCTACGAGCAGTACTTC.

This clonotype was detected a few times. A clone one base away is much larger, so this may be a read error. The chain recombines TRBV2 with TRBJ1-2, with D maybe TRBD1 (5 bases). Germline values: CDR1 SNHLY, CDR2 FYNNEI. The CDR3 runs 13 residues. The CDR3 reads CASSGGNNYGYAF. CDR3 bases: TGTGCCAGCAGCGGGGGGAATAACTATGGCTACGCCTTC.

The CDR3 loop is CASSYMSGYSNQPQHF. As DNA, the CDR3 is TGTGCCAGCAGTTACATGTCAGGTTATAGCAATCAGCCCCAGCATTTT. This sequence joins TRBV6-2 or TRBV6-3 and TRBJ1-5; D unclear. Looked up from germline, CDR1 is MNHEY and CDR2 is SVGEGT. The CDR3 runs 16 residues. With 2 bases removed from V and 0 bases from J, the gap between germline ends came to 11 bases.

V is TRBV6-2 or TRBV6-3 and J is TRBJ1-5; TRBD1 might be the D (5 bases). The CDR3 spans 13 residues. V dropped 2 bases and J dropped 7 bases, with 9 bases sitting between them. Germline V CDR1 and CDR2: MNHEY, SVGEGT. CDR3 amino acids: CASSYPGPQPQHF. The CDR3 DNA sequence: TGTGCCAGCAGTTACCCAGGGCCCCAGCCCCAGCATTTT.

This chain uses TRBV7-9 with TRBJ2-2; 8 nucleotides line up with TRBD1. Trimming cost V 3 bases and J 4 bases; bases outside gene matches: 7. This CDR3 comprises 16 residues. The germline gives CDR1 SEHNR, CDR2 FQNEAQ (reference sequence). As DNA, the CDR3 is TGTGCCAGCAGCTTCCCGGGACAGGTGGGCACCGGGGAGCTGTTTTTT. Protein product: CASSFPGQVGTGELFF.

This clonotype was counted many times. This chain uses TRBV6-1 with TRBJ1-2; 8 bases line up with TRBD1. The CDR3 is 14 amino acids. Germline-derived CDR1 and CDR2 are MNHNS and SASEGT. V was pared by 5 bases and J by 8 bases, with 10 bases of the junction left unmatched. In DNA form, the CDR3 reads TGTGCCAGCAGTCCAGGGGGCGAAAGTCGCGGCTACACCTTC. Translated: CASSPGGESRGYTF.

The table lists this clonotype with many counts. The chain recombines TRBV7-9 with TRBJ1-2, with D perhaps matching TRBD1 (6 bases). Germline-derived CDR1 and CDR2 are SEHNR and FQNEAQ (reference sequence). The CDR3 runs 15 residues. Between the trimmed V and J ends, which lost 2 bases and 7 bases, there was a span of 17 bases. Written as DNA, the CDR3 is TGTGCCAGCAGCTTAACCGTAACAGGGTATCGTGGCTACACCTTC. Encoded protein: CASSLTVTGYRGYTF.

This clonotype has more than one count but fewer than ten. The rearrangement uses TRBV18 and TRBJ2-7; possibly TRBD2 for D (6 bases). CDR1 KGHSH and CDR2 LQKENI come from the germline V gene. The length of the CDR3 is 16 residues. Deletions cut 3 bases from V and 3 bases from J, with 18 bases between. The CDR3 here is CASSPGGTHRYYEQYF. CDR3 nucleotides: TGTGCCAGCTCACCCGGCGGGACCCACCGCTACTACGAGCAGTACTTC.